This T cell receptor beta chain is from a study of blood T cell repertoires in COVID-19. Generated by immunoSEQ multiplex PCR, the TCRdb table keeps only in-frame clones and is missing some. The sample consists of 230,000 or so clones, 85% to 90% of them appearing once. V lost 5 bases and J lost 1, with 9 bases in between. From germline, CDR1 is MDHEN and CDR2 SYDVKM. The length of the CDR3 is 14 residues. The sequence came from a woman aged 40-49 years who had recovered from COVID-19. This chain links TRBV28 with TRBJ1-5; D call uncertain. Material: peripheral blood. The CDR3 DNA follows: TGTGCCAGCAGTCCCGACATGAGCAATCAGCCCCAGCATTTT. Its protein is CASSPDMSNQPQHF. Full variable domain (rest looked up from reference TRBV28 and TRBJ1-5): DVKVTQSSRYLVKRTGEKVFLECVQDMDHENMFWYRQDPGLGLRLIYFSYDVKMKEKGDIPEGYSVSREKKERFSLILESASTNQTSMYLCASSPDMSNQPQHFGDGTRLSIL.